The 18 T cell receptor beta chains listed next were all sequenced from one sample in a study of shared T cell receptors in the human thymus. The repertoire was sequenced with immunoSEQ multiplex PCR; TCRdb's copy has only in-frame clones and lacks some. This sample has under 450,000 clones; 85% to 95% occur once, and the top ten carry approximately 0.02%. Sequenced material: thymocytes. The receptors shown here come from a human donor.

The genes are TRBV28 and TRBJ1-3; D is undetermined. The CDR3 sequence is 17 residues long. CDR1 is MDHEN and CDR2 is SYDVKM in the germline V gene. The V end lost 5 bases, the J end lost 2 bases, and 19 bases lay between the germline ends. The CDR3 protein is CASSTFGWRVPGNTIYF. For the CDR3, the DNA is TGTGCCAGCAGTACCTTTGGGTGGCGAGTACCTGGAAACACCATATATTTT.

V gene TRBV5-4 combines with J gene TRBJ1-1; D may be TRBD1 (6 bases). Germline V lookup: CDR1 SGHNT, CDR2 YYREEE (reference sequence). Trimming took off 3 bases at V and 5 bases at J, with 17 bases between the two ends. The CDR3 runs 15 residues. The CDR3 DNA reads as TGTGCCAGCAGCTGGGACCACAGGGATGAGACTGAAGCTTTCTTT. Translation: CASSWDHRDETEAFF.

This chain's CDR3 is CASSHWDRGGSPLHF. In DNA form, the CDR3 reads TGTGCCAGCAGCCACTGGGACAGAGGCGGGTCACCCCTCCACTTT. This sequence joins TRBV14 and TRBJ1-6, with 7 nucleotides matching TRBD1. CDR1 and CDR2 (germline): SGHDN, FVKESK. The J segment lost 10 bases and the V segment lost 3 bases, leaving 9 bases of the junction unmatched. CDR3 size: 15 residues.

V and J are TRBV14 and TRBJ2-7; D unresolved. V lost 4 bases, J lost 7 bases, and 11 bases lay in between. In germline, CDR1 is SGHDN, CDR2 FVKESK. The CDR3 runs 12 residues. The CDR3 reads CASSLRSTEQYF. The CDR3 DNA sequence: TGTGCCAGCAGCCTACGATCTACGGAGCAGTACTTC.

This chain joins TRBV2 and TRBJ2-1, with TRBD2 matching over 9 bases. The CDR3 totals 23 residues. V gave up 6 bases and J gave up 3 bases; unmatched junction bases: 30. Germline V CDR1 and CDR2: SNHLY, FYNNEI. This CDR3 reads CASSDPHPTAPSKRLAVYNEQFF. In nucleotides, the CDR3 is TGTGCCAGCAGCGACCCCCATCCCACTGCCCCCTCCAAACGACTAGCGGTCTACAATGAGCAGTTCTTC.

This clone was seen only once. This rearrangement joins TRBV28 to TRBJ2-1; 7 bases agree with TRBD1. With V trimmed by 5 bases and J by 5 bases, 3 bases remained unmatched. In germline, CDR1 is MDHEN, CDR2 SYDVKM. The length of the CDR3 is 13 residues. The CDR3 loop reads CASSLGTDNEQFF. CDR3 coding DNA: TGTGCCAGCAGTCTAGGGACAGACAATGAGCAGTTCTTC.

V usage is TRBV6-6 and J usage is TRBJ1-3; D is perhaps TRBD2 (6 bases). TRBJ2-2 matches the DNA end more closely, so the J call is doubtful. Germline V gene sequence: CDR1 MNHNY, CDR2 SVGAGI (reference sequence). This CDR3 has 16 residues. CDR3 amino acids: CASSYPGLNNTGELFF. The DNA of the CDR3 is TGTGCCAGCAGTTACCCTGGACTAAATAACACCGGGGAGCTGTTTTTT.

The rearrangement uses TRBV19 and TRBJ1-2; D is unclear. Germline V gene data show CDR1 as LNHDA and CDR2 as SQIVND (reference sequence). The CDR3 is 15 amino acids. V lost 5 bases, J lost 0 bases, and 13 bases lay in between. Here the CDR3 DNA reads TGTGCCAGTAGTCCAAACCGGAGTACTAACTATGGCTACACCTTC. It codes for CASSPNRSTNYGYTF.

The chain couples TRBV13 to TRBJ2-5; 11 nucleotides agree with TRBD2. CDR3 size: 15 residues. Germline V gene sequence: CDR1 PRHDT, CDR2 FYEKMQ (reference sequence). With V trimmed by 5 bases and J by 2 bases, 4 bases remained unmatched. The CDR3, as DNA: TGTGCCAGCAGCCGACTAGCGGGAATACAAGAGACCCAGTACTTC. This encodes CASSRLAGIQETQYF.

The table lists this clone with a few counts. This sequence joins TRBV5-4 and TRBJ1-2; unclear D gene. There are 13 residues in the CDR3. The germline V gene has CDR1 SGHNT and CDR2 YYREEE (reference sequence). Deletions cut 1 base from V and 4 bases from J, with 8 bases between. The CDR3, as DNA: TGTGCCAGCAGCTTGTCAGCCCCCTATGGCTACACCTTC. The encoded protein is CASSLSAPYGYTF.

The chain is built from TRBV23-1 and TRBJ1-2; no firm D call. TRBV23-1 is placed among ORFs of uncertain function. The CDR3 totals 13 residues. V was cut by 11 bases and J by 4 bases, with 17 bases left in between. The CDR3 DNA follows: TGCGCCCGAGCCCCTGGGCAGAGCTATGGCTACACCTTC. Translation gives CARAPGQSYGYTF.

The chain uses TRBV11-2 and TRBJ2-2; 7 positions agree with TRBD2. The V gene end was trimmed by 0 bases and the J gene end by 6 bases; junction bases not matched to a gene: 4. CDR3 length: 15 residues. Per germline, CDR1 SGHAT and CDR2 FQNNGV. The CDR3 region has the DNA TGTGCCAGCAGCTTAGAGCGGGAGAGGTCCGGGGAGCTGTTTTTT. Translated, it gives CASSLERERSGELFF.

This chain joins TRBV5-1 and TRBJ2-3, with D perhaps being TRBD1 or TRBD2 (6 bases each). The ends were cut back, 4 bases at V and 2 bases at J, with 14 bases in the middle. The CDR3 sequence is 15 residues long. Germline assignment: CDR1 SGHRS and CDR2 YFSETQ. CDR3 bases: TGCGCCAGCAGCGCGCTAGGGGGACTCACAGATACGCAGTATTTT. It specifies CASSALGGLTDTQYF.

The rearrangement joins TRBV5-1 to TRBJ1-2, with D maybe TRBD1 (6 bases). The CDR3 loop spans 19 amino acids. Trimming took 4 bases from V and 3 from J, leaving 28 bases between them. The V gene's germline CDR1 is SGHRS and CDR2 YFSETQ. CDR3 sequence (DNA): TGCGCCAGCAGCCGGGGGGCCCTGGGGGTTGACAGAGCCCACTATGGCTACACCTTC. Encoded protein: CASSRGALGVDRAHYGYTF. Full variable domain (rest looked up from reference TRBV5-1 and TRBJ1-2): KAGVTQTPRYLIKTRGQQVTLSCSPISGHRSVSWYQQTPGQGLQFLFEYFSETQRNKGNFPGRFSGRQFSNSRSEMNVSTLELGDSALYLCASSRGALGVDRAHYGYTFGSGTRLTVV.

The rearrangement links TRBV7-6 to TRBJ2-1; 10 nucleotides line up with TRBD2. Germline CDR1 reads SGHVS; CDR2 reads FNYEAQ. With V trimmed by 3 bases and J by 7 bases, 21 bases remained unmatched. The CDR3 totals 20 residues. CDR3 loop: CASSFEAGGLMGNFRNEQFF. CDR3 in DNA: TGTGCCAGCAGCTTTGAAGCGGGAGGGCTTATGGGGAATTTCAGGAATGAGCAGTTCTTC.

The chain recombines TRBV28 with TRBJ2-3; D unclear. Looked up from germline, CDR1 is MDHEN and CDR2 is SYDVKM. Trimming stripped 3 bases from V and 1 base from J, with 14 bases between. The CDR3 contains 16 residues. CDR3 nucleotides: TGTGCCAGCAGTTTTGAGCATCCCCACGGCACAGATACGCAGTATTTT. It yields the protein CASSFEHPHGTDTQYF. The whole variable domain, remainder taken from reference TRBV28 and TRBJ2-3, is DVKVTQSSRYLVKRTGEKVFLECVQDMDHENMFWYRQDPGLGLRLIYFSYDVKMKEKGDIPEGYSVSREKKERFSLILESASTNQTSMYLCASSFEHPHGTDTQYFGPGTRLTVL.

This chain links TRBV6-5 with TRBJ2-3; TRBD2 aligns across 9 bases. This CDR3 spans 15 amino acids. Germline CDR1 and CDR2: MNHEY and SVGAGI. V was clipped by 5 bases and J by 2 bases; unmatched bases: 5. The CDR3 loop is CASSPGLANTDTQYF. CDR3 bases: TGTGCCAGCAGTCCCGGACTAGCGAACACAGATACGCAGTATTTT.

The rearrangement joins TRBV27 to TRBJ2-5, with 9 bases that match TRBD1. Per the germline V gene, CDR1 is MNHEY and CDR2 is SMNVEV (reference sequence). The CDR3 spans 21 residues. The junction had 27 bases not matched to a gene; V was cut back by 6 bases and J by 4 bases. The CDR3 DNA follows: TGTGCCAGCAGGCCCTGGCGGACAGGGGACTCTAGGGCGGGAGAGGGAGAGACCCAGTACTTC. This translates into CASRPWRTGDSRAGEGETQYF.